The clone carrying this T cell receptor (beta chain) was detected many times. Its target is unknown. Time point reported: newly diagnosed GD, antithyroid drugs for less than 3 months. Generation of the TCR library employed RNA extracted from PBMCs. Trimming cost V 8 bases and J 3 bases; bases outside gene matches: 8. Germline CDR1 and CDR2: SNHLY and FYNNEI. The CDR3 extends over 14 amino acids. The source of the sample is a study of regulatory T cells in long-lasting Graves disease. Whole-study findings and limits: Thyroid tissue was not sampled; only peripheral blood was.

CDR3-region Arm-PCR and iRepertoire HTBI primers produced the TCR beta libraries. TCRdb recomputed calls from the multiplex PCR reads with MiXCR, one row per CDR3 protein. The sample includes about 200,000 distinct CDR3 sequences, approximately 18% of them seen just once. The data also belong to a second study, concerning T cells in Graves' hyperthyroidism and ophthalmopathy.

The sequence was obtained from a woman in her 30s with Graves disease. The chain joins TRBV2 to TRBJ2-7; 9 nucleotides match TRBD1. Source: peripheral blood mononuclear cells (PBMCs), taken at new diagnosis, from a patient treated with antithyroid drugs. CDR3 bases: TGTGCCAGCCGGCAACAGGGGGCGAGCTACGAGCAGTACTTC. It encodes CASRQQGASYEQYF.